Listed below are T cell receptor beta chains from one sample, sequenced in a study of OX40 agonist ivuxolimab in advanced cancers. The assay was immunoSEQ multiplex PCR, and TCRdb's table has in-frame clones only and misses some. The data contain roughly 30,000 clones, about 74% of them singletons. The sequences come from CD4+ or CD8+ T cells sorted from blood, collected in a trial of the OX40 agonist ivuxolimab. Receptors originate from an adult with an advanced solid tumor such as melanoma, head and neck, liver or kidney cancer. Both conserved end residues are part of each CDR3. Each record gives: J gene, clone size, V gene, D gene, CDR3 DNA, CDR3 protein. A D gene is named only where the DNA matches it firmly. Clone size appears in some rows only: once, few, many, or a class for an expanded clone.

TRBJ2-2	-	TRBV12-5	-	TGTGCTAGTGGACGGGAGTTCGGGGAGCTGTTTTTT	CASGREFGELFF
TRBJ2-1	-	TRBV27	-	TGTGCCAGCAGAGCAATCCCGGGACAATATAATGAGCAGTTCTTC	CASRAIPGQYNEQFF
TRBJ1-2	-	TRBV7-2	-	TGTGCCAGCAGCTTTGGGACTTCTAACTATGGCTACACCTTC	CASSFGTSNYGYTF
TRBJ1-1	-	TRBV6-1	-	TGTGCCAGCAGTGAGATCAGGGATTACACTGAAGCTTTCTTT	CASSEIRDYTEAFF
TRBJ1-4	few	TRBV6-5	TRBD1	TGTGCCAGCAGACCTAGACAGGGAACTAATGAAAAACTGTTTTTT	CASRPRQGTNEKLFF
TRBJ2-7	few	TRBV2	TRBD1	TGTGCCAGCAGTGGGCAGGGGGCATCCTACGAGCAGTACTTC	CASSGQGASYEQYF
TRBJ2-1	-	TRBV9	-	TGTGCCAGCAGCGTAGAGCTGGGGATCAGCTACAATGAGCAGTTCTTC	CASSVELGISYNEQFF
TRBJ2-2	-	TRBV4-2	-	TGTGCCAGCAGCAAAGGGGACGGGGGTTCCACCGAGGAGCTGTTTTTT	CASSKGDGGSTEELFF
TRBJ2-2	-	TRBV19	-	TGTGCCAGTAGTATAACAAGGGGCGGGGAGCTGTTTTTT	CASSITRGGELFF
TRBJ1-1	few	TRBV5-1	-	TGCGCCAGCAGTGACCGAATGAACACTGAAGCTTTCTTT	CASSDRMNTEAFF
TRBJ1-6	-	TRBV30	-	TGTGCCTACGGCCCTCGGAGGAATTCACCCCTCCACTTT	CAYGPRRNSPLHF
TRBJ1-2	-	TRBV2	-	TGTGCCAGCAGTGACGGCTTCCTTAACTATGGCTACACCTTC	CASSDGFLNYGYTF
TRBJ1-1	-	TRBV6-5	-	TGTGCCAGCAGACAGGACACTGAAGCTTTCTTT	CASRQDTEAFF
TRBJ2-7	-	TRBV28	-	TGTGCCAGCGCTACTCCGGGACATGGGACGGGCGAGCAGTACTTC	CASATPGHGTGEQYF
TRBJ1-4	once	TRBV12-5	-	TGTGCTAGTGGTTTGCTGCCCGGGACGCAAACTGAAAAACTGTTTTTT	CASGLLPGTQTEKLFF
TRBJ1-2	-	TRBV7-9	-	TGTGCCAGCAGCTTAAGCGGGTCTAACTATGGCTACACCTTC	CASSLSGSNYGYTF
TRBJ2-5	-	TRBV29-1	-	TGCAGCGTTGGTGAGACCCAGTACTTC	CSVGETQYF
TRBJ2-2	-	TRBV1	-	TGCACCAGCAGCCACCCATTTAGCGGGGCCACGAACACCGGGGAGCTGTTTTTT	CTSSHPFSGATNTGELFF
TRBJ1-1	-	TRBV11-3	TRBD1	TGTGCCAGCAGCCCCGGGACAGGAAGGACTGAAGCTTTCTTT	CASSPGTGRTEAFF
TRBJ1-1	-	TRBV10-1	-	TGCGCCAGCAGAGCTGACAGAAACACTGAAGCTTTCTTT	CASRADRNTEAFF
TRBJ1-2	-	TRBV2	TRBD1	TGTGCCAGCATGAGGGAAACAGGGGACTATGGCTACACCTTC	CASMRETGDYGYTF
TRBJ2-7	-	TRBV27	-	TGTGCCAGCACCCCCGCCGACAGGCCCTACGAGCAGTACTTC	CASTPADRPYEQYF
TRBJ2-5	-	TRBV27	-	TGTGCCAGCACTAGGGTAACGGCAGACAAAGAGACCCAGTACTTC	CASTRVTADKETQYF
TRBJ2-7	-	TRBV27	TRBD2	TGTGCCAGCAGTTTCACTAGCGGGGGGGCCGAGCAGTACTTC	CASSFTSGGAEQYF
TRBJ1-2	-	TRBV6-1	-	TGTGCCAGCAGCAGGGATTTATACTATGGCTACACCTTC	CASSRDLYYGYTF
TRBJ2-5	once	TRBV5-8	-	TGTGCCAGCAGCTTGTGGCAGAAAGAGACCCAGTACTTC	CASSLWQKETQYF
TRBJ2-5	-	TRBV7-2	-	TGTGCCAGCAGCTCCAGGGTTAATCAAGAGACCCAGTACTTC	CASSSRVNQETQYF
TRBJ1-5	-	TRBV28	-	TGTGCCAGCAGTATTGCGACGACCTACCAGCCCCAGCATTTT	CASSIATTYQPQHF
TRBJ2-7	-	TRBV5-6	-	TGTGCCAGCAGCTTGGCGTCAGGGACCGAGCAGTACTTC	CASSLASGTEQYF
TRBJ1-3	-	TRBV15	-	TGTGCCACCAGCCGGGGGACATTAGGCTCTGGAAACACCATATATTTT	CATSRGTLGSGNTIYF
TRBJ2-3	-	TRBV9	TRBD2	TGTGCCAGCAGCCCTAGCGGGGTTGCAACAGATACGCAGTATTTT	CASSPSGVATDTQYF
TRBJ1-1	-	TRBV29-1	-	TGCAGCGTCAAGGGACACTTGAACACTGAAGCTTTCTTT	CSVKGHLNTEAFF
TRBJ2-7	-	TRBV4-1	-	TGCGCCAGCAGTCTGGTGGAAGGTGACGGGCAGTACTTC	CASSLVEGDGQYF